Below are 20 T cell receptor beta chains sequenced from a single sample in a study of response to subunit inactivated influenza vaccine. TCRdb re-called the RT-PCR reads with MiXCR, one entry per CDR3 protein. The table includes 150,000 to 200,000 distinct CDR3 sequences, about 12% detected once. This sample was also put to use in a study of T cells expressing NK-cell markers. Per that study: The authors made TCR beta cDNA libraries by 5'RACE template switching. This switching added a universal primer site and UMIs.

The sample consisted of CD8+ T cells sorted from PBMCs, taken roughly 13 days after vaccination. The receptor source for this set is a man over 45 who received an inactivated influenza vaccine.

The chain couples TRBV7-8 to TRBJ1-3, with D maybe TRBD1 (5 bases). The CDR3 has 18 residues. The V end lost 5 bases, the J end lost 0 bases, and 20 bases lay between the germline ends. Germline CDR1 SGHVS, CDR2 FQNEAQ. The CDR3 DNA reads as TGTGCCAGCAGCCCCCTCGGGGGAGGGGTCAGCTCTGGAAACACCATATATTTT. As protein: CASSPLGGGVSSGNTIYF. Using reference TRBV7-8 and TRBJ1-3 for the parts outside the CDR3, the full variable domain is GAGVSQSPRYKVAKRGQDVALRCDPISGHVSLFWYQQALGQGPEFLTYFQNEAQLDKSGLPSDRFFAERPEGSVSTLKIQRTQQEDSAVYLCASSPLGGGVSSGNTIYFGEGSWLTVV.

In this sample, this clonotype turned up a few times. The junction departs from germline at one end; a sequencing error may be responsible. The rearrangement joins TRBV3-1 to TRBJ2-2, with TRBD2 as a possible D gene (5 bases). The CDR3 consists of 13 residues. Germline CDR1 LGHDT, CDR2 YNNKEL (reference sequence). CDR3 in amino acids: CASKRDYTGELFF. Written as DNA, the CDR3 is TGTGCCAGCAAGAGGGATTACACTGGGGAGCTGTTTTTT.

The chain combines TRBV6-2 or TRBV6-3 with TRBJ1-1; 7 bases fit TRBD1. V lost 0 bases to trimming and J lost 5 bases; unmatched junction nucleotides: 18. This CDR3 is built from 19 residues. Germline V CDR1 and CDR2: MNHEY, SVGEGT. The CDR3 protein is CASSYSNAPPWTGETEAFF. Written as DNA, the CDR3 is TGTGCCAGCAGTTACTCGAATGCCCCCCCCTGGACAGGAGAGACTGAAGCTTTCTTT.

The rearrangement links TRBV5-6 to TRBJ2-1; 7 bases align to TRBD2. This CDR3 comprises 15 residues. Germline trimming cut 1 base from V and 2 bases from J; bases unmatched to any gene: 3. Looked up from germline, CDR1 is SGHDT and CDR2 is YYEEEE. CDR3 sequence: CASSLMAGAYNEQFF. The DNA of the CDR3 is TGTGCCAGCAGCTTGATGGCGGGGGCCTACAATGAGCAGTTCTTC.

This clonotype was detected a few times. CDR3 nucleotides: TGTGCCAGCAGCTCCACTAGCGGGAATGACAATGAGCAGTTCTTC. As protein: CASSSTSGNDNEQFF. The chain combines TRBV5-4 with TRBJ2-1, with 10 bases identical to TRBD2. V was pared by 3 bases and J by 5 bases, with 5 bases of the junction left unmatched. The CDR3 loop spans 15 amino acids. Germline-derived CDR1 and CDR2 are SGHNT and YYREEE (reference sequence).

By share of the sample, this clonotype is medium-sized. V gene TRBV27 combines with J gene TRBJ2-2, with 9 bases identical to TRBD2. V dropped 4 bases and J dropped 1; count of bases not matched to a gene: 4. CDR3 length: 16 amino acids. From germline, CDR1 is MNHEY and CDR2 SMNVEV (reference sequence). CDR3 protein: CASSSSSGVNTGELFF. The CDR3 bases are TGTGCCAGCAGTTCATCTAGCGGGGTGAACACCGGGGAGCTGTTTTTT.

This clonotype was picked up a small number of times. Here the CDR3 reads CASTAETWNEKLFF. CDR3 DNA sequence: TGTGCCAGCACCGCGGAGACGTGGAATGAAAAACTGTTTTTT. The chain has TRBV12-3 or TRBV12-4 and TRBJ1-4; no clear D gene. CDR3 length equals 14 residues. Trimming pared 7 bases from V and 5 bases from J, leaving 14 bases between.

This clonotype appeared a few times. DNA of the CDR3: TGTGCCGGGGGGCCTAGCACAGATACGCAGTATTTT. Its protein is CAGGPSTDTQYF. The genes are TRBV12-3 or TRBV12-4 and TRBJ2-3; D possibly matches TRBD1 or TRBD2 (6 bases each). CDR3 length: 12 residues. The V gene lost 11 bases and the J gene lost 0 bases, with 9 bases spanning the gap.

The V and J genes are TRBV6-2 or TRBV6-3 and TRBJ2-1, with 8 bases matching TRBD2. V was clipped by 0 bases and J by 8 bases; unmatched bases: 12. The CDR3 covers 17 residues. Germline V lookup: CDR1 MNHEY, CDR2 SVGEGT. The CDR3 coding sequence is TGTGCCAGCAGTTACTCATTTGGCGGCCACGGGGGGGATGAGCAGTTCTTC. Its protein is CASSYSFGGHGGDEQFF.

This clonotype was counted a few times. The V gene is TRBV12-3 or TRBV12-4, the J gene TRBJ2-2, with D unresolved. Trimming shortened V by 1 base and J by 8 bases, and 11 bases separated the two germline ends. This CDR3 contains 14 residues. The CDR3 here is CASSLVGGSGELFF. CDR3 nucleotides: TGTGCCAGCAGTTTAGTGGGTGGGTCTGGGGAGCTGTTTTTT.

V is TRBV15 and J is TRBJ1-5; D uncertain. This CDR3 region has 15 residues. With 0 bases removed from V and 4 bases from J, the gap between germline ends came to 10 bases. CDR1 and CDR2 (germline): LNHNV, YYDKDF (reference sequence). CDR3 nucleotide sequence: TGTGCCACCAGCAGAGATGACATGGGAAATCAGCCCCAGCATTTT. Translated: CATSRDDMGNQPQHF.

The chain employs TRBV7-9 and TRBJ2-7; D remains ambiguous. The V end was cut by 1 base, the J end by 3 bases, with 7 bases between. The germline gives CDR1 SEHNR, CDR2 FQNEAQ (reference sequence). This CDR3 comprises 13 residues. The CDR3 loop is CASSLEFGYEQYF. Written as DNA, the CDR3 is TGTGCCAGCAGCTTAGAGTTCGGCTACGAGCAGTACTTC. The full variable domain, with the rest looked up from reference TRBV7-9 and TRBJ2-7, is DTGVSQNPRHKITKRGQNVTFRCDPISEHNRLYWYRQTLGQGPEFLTYFQNEAQLEKSRLLSDRFSAERPKGSFSTLEIQRTEQGDSAMYLCASSLEFGYEQYFGPGTRLTVT.

The V call is TRBV30, the J call TRBJ1-1; D gene uncertain. The V end was cut by 0 bases, the J end by 3 bases, with 11 bases between. The germline gives CDR1 GTSNPN, CDR2 SVGIG (reference sequence). This CDR3 contains 14 residues. CDR3 coding DNA: TGTGCCTGGAGTGTACTCCCTGGATACACTGAAGCTTTCTTT. This sequence encodes CAWSVLPGYTEAFF.

The chain joins TRBV15 to TRBJ2-3; D unresolved. This CDR3 is built from 14 residues. Germline loops: CDR1 LNHNV, CDR2 YYDKDF (reference sequence). V shed 4 bases and J shed 5 bases, with 13 bases lying between them. The CDR3 region is CATSILVPVDTQYF. The CDR3 nucleotides read TGTGCCACCAGCATCCTAGTTCCGGTAGATACGCAGTATTTT.

This clonotype was found a few times. The V gene is TRBV5-5, the J gene TRBJ2-2; D unclear. The germline V gene has CDR1 SGHKS and CDR2 YYEKEE (reference sequence). This CDR3 region has 15 residues. V lost 4 bases and J lost 6, with 16 bases in between. In DNA form, the CDR3 reads TGTGCCAGCAGCGTAGAAACCCTCATCCCCGGGGAGCTGTTTTTT. Translating gives CASSVETLIPGELFF.

The chain is built from TRBV4-2 and TRBJ2-2; 10 bases fit TRBD1. V shed 3 bases, J shed 5 bases, and the junction held 3 bases outside the gene matches. This CDR3 region has 15 residues. Germline-derived CDR1 and CDR2 are LGHNA and YNFKEQ. This chain's CDR3 is CASSQGQGRTGELFF. The DNA for the CDR3 is TGTGCCAGCAGCCAGGGACAGGGGAGGACCGGGGAGCTGTTTTTT.

This clonotype was observed a handful of times. CDR3 sequence: CASSSFGQFTYEQYF. CDR3 bases: TGTGCCAGCAGTTCCTTTGGACAGTTTACCTACGAGCAGTACTTC. V gene TRBV28 combines with J gene TRBJ2-7; a possible D gene is TRBD1 (6 bases). V lost 4 bases and J lost 2, with 15 bases in between. The CDR3 sequence is 15 residues long. The germline CDR1 and CDR2 sequences are MDHEN and SYDVKM.

This clonotype was recorded at least ten times. This chain uses TRBV15 with TRBJ2-4; D assignment may be TRBD1 or TRBD2 (5 bases each). This CDR3 is built from 14 residues. Trimming cost V 5 bases and J 0 bases, with 8 bases left between them. Germline V gene data show CDR1 as LNHNV and CDR2 as YYDKDF (reference sequence). The CDR3 DNA reads as TGTGCCACCAGCCAGAGGGGAGCCAAAAACATTCAGTACTTC. Translation gives CATSQRGAKNIQYF.

This clonotype has only a few counts. The rearrangement uses TRBV7-2 and TRBJ1-6, with D possibly being TRBD1 (5 bases). This CDR3 has 14 residues. V lost 7 bases and J 5 bases, leaving 12 bases between the germline ends. Germline V gene sequence: CDR1 SGHTA, CDR2 FQGNSA. CDR3: CASKWGSDNSPLHF. In DNA form, the CDR3 reads TGTGCCAGCAAATGGGGCAGCGATAATTCACCCCTCCACTTT.

This clonotype has a handful of counts. A junction boundary mismatches the germline segment, possibly from a read error. The chain has TRBV29-1 and TRBJ1-4; D is ambiguous. CDR1 is SQVTM and CDR2 is ANQGSEA in the germline V gene. The CDR3 loop spans 13 amino acids. The CDR3 region is CSVDPHGDENLFF. The CDR3 bases are TGCAGCGTTGATCCCCATGGGGATGAAAACCTGTTTTTT.